This T cell receptor (beta chain) originates from a study of cytomegalovirus exposure and HLA in healthy donors. Background on the study: Previous work identified 90 million to 130 million unique TCR beta sequences from roughly 170 million T cells.

This CDR3 region has 15 residues. CDR1 and CDR2 (germline): MRHNA, SNTAGT. Trimming removed 6 bases from V and 3 bases from J; junction bases left unmatched: 11. Primers: 60 Vbeta forward and 13 Jbeta reverse. Assay: immunoSEQ multiplex PCR; the TCRdb copy retains only in-frame clones and omits some. This table has about 150,000 clones, 75% to 90% appearing once. Sample: PBMCs. The rearrangement uses TRBV6-4 and TRBJ2-7, with 7 bases identical to TRBD2. The source of this sequence is a young woman in good health and CMV-seronegative. CDR3 amino acids: CASRPGGTTHYEQYF. The CDR3 coding sequence is TGTGCCAGCAGGCCCGGCGGGACTACCCACTACGAGCAGTACTTC.